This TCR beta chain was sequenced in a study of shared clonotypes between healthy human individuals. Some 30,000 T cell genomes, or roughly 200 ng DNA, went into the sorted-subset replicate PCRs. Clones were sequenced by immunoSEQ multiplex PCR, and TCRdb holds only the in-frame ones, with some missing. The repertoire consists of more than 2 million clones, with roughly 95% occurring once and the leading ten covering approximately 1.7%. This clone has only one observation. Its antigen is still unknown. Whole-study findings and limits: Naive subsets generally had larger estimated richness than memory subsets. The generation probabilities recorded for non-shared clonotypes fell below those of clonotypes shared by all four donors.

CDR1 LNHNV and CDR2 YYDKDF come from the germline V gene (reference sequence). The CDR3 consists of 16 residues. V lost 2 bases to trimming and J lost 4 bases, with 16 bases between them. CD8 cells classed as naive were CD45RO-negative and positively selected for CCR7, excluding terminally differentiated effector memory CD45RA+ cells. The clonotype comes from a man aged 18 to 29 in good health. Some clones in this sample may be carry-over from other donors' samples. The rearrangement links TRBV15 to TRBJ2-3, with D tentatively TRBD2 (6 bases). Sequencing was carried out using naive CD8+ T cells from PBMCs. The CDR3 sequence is CATSRWTTWPPDTQYF. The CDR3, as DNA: TGTGCCACCAGCAGATGGACTACTTGGCCGCCAGATACGCAGTATTTT.